The T cell receptor (beta chain) described here comes from a study of regulatory T cells in long-lasting Graves disease. Study-level information: Persistent Graves' disease required over 5 years of antithyroid drugs and positive TSH receptor antibodies. Study-level points and caveats: TCR diversity was lower in persistent than newly diagnosed Graves' disease.

This clonotype has only a few counts. The antigen is not known. Time point reported: persistent/refractory GD, antithyroid drugs over 5 years with positive TRAb. Generation of the TCR library employed RNA extracted from PBMCs. Construction of TCR beta libraries relied on iRepertoire HTBI primers and on Arm-PCR targeting CDR3 regions. TCRdb passed the multiplex PCR reads through MiXCR, listing each CDR3 protein once. The table includes almost 350,000 distinct CDR3 sequences, around 19% detected once. The sequence was collected from a female donor with Graves disease. The specimen was peripheral blood mononuclear cells (PBMCs), collected when the disease was refractory, from a patient treated with antithyroid drugs.

The CDR3 DNA follows: TGTGCCAGCAGCCCGGACAGAAAGAAGCGGCAGTACTTC. Residues: CASSPDRKKRQYF. J is TRBJ2-7 and V is TRBV11-1; tentatively, D is TRBD1 (6 bases). Trimming left V 5 bases short and J 9 bases short, with 17 bases between. Germline V gives CDR1 SGHAT, CDR2 FQDESV (reference sequence). The CDR3 runs 13 residues.